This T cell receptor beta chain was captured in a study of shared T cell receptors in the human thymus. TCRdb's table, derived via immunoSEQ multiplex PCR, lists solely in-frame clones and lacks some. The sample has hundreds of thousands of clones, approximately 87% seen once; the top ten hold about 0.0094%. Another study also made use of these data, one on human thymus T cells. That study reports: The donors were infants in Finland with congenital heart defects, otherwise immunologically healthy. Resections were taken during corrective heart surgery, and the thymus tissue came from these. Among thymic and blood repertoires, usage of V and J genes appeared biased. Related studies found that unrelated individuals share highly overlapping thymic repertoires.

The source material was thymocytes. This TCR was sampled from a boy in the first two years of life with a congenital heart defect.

The CDR3 sequence is CASSPNAQGFSPLHF. The CDR3 nucleotides read TGTGCCAGCAGCCCGAACGCGCAGGGGTTTTCACCCCTCCACTTT. The chain has TRBV5-6 and TRBJ1-6; weak D call: TRBD1 (6 bases). This CDR3 region has 15 residues. Germline V CDR1 and CDR2: SGHDT, YYEEEE. Trimming pared 4 bases from V and 9 bases from J, leaving 17 bases between.